This TCR beta chain comes out of a study of T-cell memory formation after mild COVID-19. Study results and limitations: Later expanders leaned CD4+, whereas day 15 to 85 contracting clones were balanced CD4/CD8. Some clones that responded turned up in pre-infection memory, which suggests that cross-reactive memory joined in. Nothing confirmed that second-wave clones peaking on day 37 were specific for SARS-CoV-2.

This clonotype was detected a few times. The antigen is undetermined. TCRdb processed the 5' RACE reads anew with MiXCR; each CDR3 protein has one entry. The sample holds tens of thousands of distinct CDR3 sequences, more than 10% seen once. The V and J ends lost 0 bases and 0 bases respectively, with 7 bases between them. The CDR3 spans 15 residues. Germline CDR1 MNHEY, CDR2 SVGEGT. The chain uses TRBV6-2 or TRBV6-3 and TRBJ2-3; D is undetermined. Sequencing was performed on PBMCs or a T cell subset sorted from them (not recorded which). The sequence was collected from a man between 18 and 29 years old who had mild COVID-19 (a few samples of this study predate the infection). Cell type and time point are not known. CDR3 sequence reads: CASSYSPSSTDTQYF. CDR3 DNA sequence: TGTGCCAGCAGTTACTCTCCGTCTAGCACAGATACGCAGTATTTT.